The clone carrying this TCR beta chain was seen a handful of times. V lost 5 bases and J lost 7, with 18 bases in between. The germline CDR1 and CDR2 sequences are DFQATT and SNEGSKA (reference sequence). The CDR3 runs 14 residues. These data belong to a study of tumor-infiltrating lymphocytes in primary liver carcinoma. Constant-region priming of around 490 ng total RNA yielded TCR beta cDNA. The TCR beta library was amplified through three nested multiplex PCR rounds in a modified ARM-PCR procedure. A C-beta reverse primer was combined with TRBV1-TRBV30 forward primers in the first two PCR rounds, and each round had approximately 9 cycles. A single record per CDR3 protein comes from TCRdb applying MiXCR to the multiplex PCR reads. In the table there are about 54,000 distinct CDR3 sequences, over 65% of which are singletons. From unsorted bulk tissue weighing roughly 17-32 mg, DNA and RNA were co-extracted.

This receptor was taken from a man in his forties with primary liver carcinoma and hepatitis B virus infection. Source material: liver tumor tissue from sampling region 2. Subset denoted: tumor region T2, inferior pole. The genes are TRBV20-1 and TRBJ2-1; tentatively, D is TRBD2 (5 bases). The CDR3 sequence: CSAPPLGDRNEQFF. The CDR3 bases are TGCAGTGCTCCCCCATTGGGAGATCGAAATGAGCAGTTCTTC.